The next 4 T cell receptor beta chains were all read from a single sample in a study of T cell changes during pregnancy in multiple sclerosis. Clones were read by immunoSEQ multiplex PCR, and TCRdb kept only the in-frame ones, dropping some. The sample has some 14,000 clones, 90% seen once. Sequencing was performed on CD8+ T cells from peripheral blood mononuclear cells, taken after pregnancy. These receptors were collected from a female donor in good health, enrolled as a control in a pregnancy study.

The CDR3 spells CASSQPRETQYF. CDR3 nucleotide sequence: TGTGCCAGCAGCCAACCGCGGGAGACCCAGTACTTC. The rearrangement joins TRBV7-9 to TRBJ2-5; D gene ambiguous. The length of the CDR3 is 12 residues. V shed 5 bases and J shed 5 bases, with 9 bases lying between them. Germline-derived CDR1 and CDR2 are SEHNR and FQNEAQ (reference sequence).

This clone was detected once. J is TRBJ2-7 and V is TRBV28; 13 nucleotides match TRBD2. The CDR3 is made up of 16 amino acids. Looked up from germline, CDR1 is MDHEN and CDR2 is SYDVKM. Trimming took 5 bases from V and 3 from J; bases not matched to a gene: 7. The CDR3, as DNA: TGTGCCAGCAGTCCCGGGACTAGCGGGGTCTACTACGAGCAGTACTTC. Its translation: CASSPGTSGVYYEQYF. Filled out from reference TRBV28 and TRBJ2-7, the complete variable domain reads DVKVTQSSRYLVKRTGEKVFLECVQDMDHENMFWYRQDPGLGLRLIYFSYDVKMKEKGDIPEGYSVSREKKERFSLILESASTNQTSMYLCASSPGTSGVYYEQYFGPGTRLTVT.

The chain couples TRBV28 to TRBJ1-4, with D unclear. Germline V gene sequence: CDR1 MDHEN, CDR2 SYDVKM. The ends were cut back, 6 bases at V and 5 bases at J, with 10 bases in the middle. This CDR3 has 13 residues. The CDR3 region has the DNA TGTGCCAGCAGGACGGGGTGGAATGAAAAACTGTTTTTT. Translating gives CASRTGWNEKLFF. The whole variable domain, filled in from reference TRBV28 and TRBJ1-4, reads DVKVTQSSRYLVKRTGEKVFLECVQDMDHENMFWYRQDPGLGLRLIYFSYDVKMKEKGDIPEGYSVSREKKERFSLILESASTNQTSMYLCASRTGWNEKLFFGSGTQLSVL.

V usage is TRBV6-4 and J usage is TRBJ1-6; D unresolved. The CDR3 is 15 amino acids. The V gene lost 6 bases and the J gene lost 0 bases, with 9 bases spanning the gap. Germline loops: CDR1 MRHNA, CDR2 SNTAGT. The CDR3 nucleotides read TGTGCCAGCAGGGAGGATTTCTCCTATAATTCACCCCTCCACTTT. Its protein is CASREDFSYNSPLHF.